This T cell receptor beta chain stems from a study of cytomegalovirus exposure and HLA in healthy donors. Study-wide background: Unique TCRs numbering 75 million to 95 million, obtained from HLA-typed donors, made up an early data release.

This CDR3 has 15 residues. In germline, CDR1 is SGHAT, CDR2 FQNNGV. V lost 0 bases and J lost 2, with 11 bases in between. Findings and caveats of the study: V segments that were indistinguishable, TRBV6-2 and TRBV6-3 among them, were omitted from analysis. In a later analysis, most CMV-associated TCR beta chains appeared HLA-restricted.

A note on this clone: Its antigen is undetermined.

Both 60 Vbeta primers and 13 Jbeta primers went into the PCR. Sequencing was performed with immunoSEQ multiplex PCR; in TCRdb, only in-frame clones are kept and a portion is missing. The sample records approximately 70,000 clones, 70% being singletons. The receptor was isolated from a woman in her forties or fifties in good health and CMV-seropositive. Sequencing was done on a sample of PBMCs. The chain recombines TRBV11-2 with TRBJ2-7, with D unclear. The CDR3 sequence is CASSLDVLSAYEQYF. The CDR3 DNA is TGTGCCAGCAGCTTAGATGTCCTATCTGCCTACGAGCAGTACTTC.